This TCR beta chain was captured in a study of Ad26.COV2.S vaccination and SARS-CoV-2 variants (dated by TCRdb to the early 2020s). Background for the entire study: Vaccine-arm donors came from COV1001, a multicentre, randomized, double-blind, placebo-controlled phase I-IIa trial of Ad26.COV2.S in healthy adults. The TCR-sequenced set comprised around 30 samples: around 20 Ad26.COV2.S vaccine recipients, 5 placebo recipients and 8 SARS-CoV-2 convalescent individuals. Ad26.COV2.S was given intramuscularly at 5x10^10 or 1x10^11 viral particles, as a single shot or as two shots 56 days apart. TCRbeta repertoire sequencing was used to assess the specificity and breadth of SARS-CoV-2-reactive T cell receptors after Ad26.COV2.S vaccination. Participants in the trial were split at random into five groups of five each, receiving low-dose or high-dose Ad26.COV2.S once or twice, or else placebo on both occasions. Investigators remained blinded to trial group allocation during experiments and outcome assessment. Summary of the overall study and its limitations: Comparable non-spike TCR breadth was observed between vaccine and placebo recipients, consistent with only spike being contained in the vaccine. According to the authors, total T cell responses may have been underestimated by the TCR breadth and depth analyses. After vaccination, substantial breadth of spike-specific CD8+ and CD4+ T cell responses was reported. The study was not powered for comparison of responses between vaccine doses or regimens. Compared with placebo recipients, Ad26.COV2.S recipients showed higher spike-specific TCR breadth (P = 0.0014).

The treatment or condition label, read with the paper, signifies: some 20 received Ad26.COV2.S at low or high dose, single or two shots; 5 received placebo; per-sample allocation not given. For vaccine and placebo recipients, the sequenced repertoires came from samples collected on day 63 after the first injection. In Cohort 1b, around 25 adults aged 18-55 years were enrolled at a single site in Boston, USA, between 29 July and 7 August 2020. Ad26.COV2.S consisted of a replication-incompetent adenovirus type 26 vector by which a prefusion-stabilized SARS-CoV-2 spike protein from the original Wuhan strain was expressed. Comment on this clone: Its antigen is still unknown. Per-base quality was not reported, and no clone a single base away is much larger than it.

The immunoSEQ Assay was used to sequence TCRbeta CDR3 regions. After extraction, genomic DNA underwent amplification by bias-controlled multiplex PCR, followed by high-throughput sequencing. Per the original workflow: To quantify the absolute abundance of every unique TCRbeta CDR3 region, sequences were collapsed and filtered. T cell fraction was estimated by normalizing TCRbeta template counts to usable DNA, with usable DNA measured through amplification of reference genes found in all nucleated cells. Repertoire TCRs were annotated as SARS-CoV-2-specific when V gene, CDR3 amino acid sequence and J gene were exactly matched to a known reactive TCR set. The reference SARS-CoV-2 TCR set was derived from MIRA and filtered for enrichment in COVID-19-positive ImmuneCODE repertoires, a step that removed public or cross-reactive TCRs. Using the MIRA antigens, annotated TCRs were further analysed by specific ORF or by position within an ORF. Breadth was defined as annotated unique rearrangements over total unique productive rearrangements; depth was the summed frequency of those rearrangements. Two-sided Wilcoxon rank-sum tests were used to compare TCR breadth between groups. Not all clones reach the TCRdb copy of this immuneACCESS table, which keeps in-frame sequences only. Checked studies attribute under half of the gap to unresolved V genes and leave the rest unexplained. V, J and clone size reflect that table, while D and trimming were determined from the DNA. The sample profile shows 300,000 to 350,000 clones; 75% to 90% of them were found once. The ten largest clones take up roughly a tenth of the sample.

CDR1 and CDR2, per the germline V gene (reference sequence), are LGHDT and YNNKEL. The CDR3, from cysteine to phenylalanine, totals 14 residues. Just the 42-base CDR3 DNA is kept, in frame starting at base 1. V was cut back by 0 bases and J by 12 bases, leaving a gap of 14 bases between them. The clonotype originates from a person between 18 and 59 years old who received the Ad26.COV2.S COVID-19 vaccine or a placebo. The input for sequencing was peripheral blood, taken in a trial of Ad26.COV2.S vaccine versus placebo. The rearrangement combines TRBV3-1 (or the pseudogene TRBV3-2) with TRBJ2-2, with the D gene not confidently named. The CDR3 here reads CASSQEMPPNQLFF. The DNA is TGTGCCAGCAGCCAAGAGATGCCGCCCAACCAGCTGTTTTTT.